One sample yielded the 25 T cell receptor beta chains listed below, sequenced in a study of response to subunit inactivated influenza vaccine. TCRdb itself ran the RT-PCR reads through MiXCR, one entry per CDR3 protein. The sample has roughly 780,000 distinct CDR3 sequences; about 18% are singletons. The input for sequencing was PBMCs from blood, taken 4 to 6 days after vaccination. The receptors shown here come from a man aged 45-60 years who received an inactivated influenza vaccine.

The chain links TRBV7-2 to TRBJ2-2; D is undetermined. The CDR3 runs to 15 residues. The germline V gene encodes CDR1 SGHTA and CDR2 FQGNSA. The V and J ends lost 6 bases and 2 bases respectively, with 13 bases between them. The CDR3 nucleotides are TGTGCCAGCAGATACGGGCCAACAAACACCGGGGAGCTGTTTTTT. Residues: CASRYGPTNTGELFF.

V usage is TRBV7-9 and J usage is TRBJ2-5, with 10 bases lining up with TRBD1. Germline CDR1 is SEHNR and CDR2 is FQNEAQ (reference sequence). CDR3 length equals 15 residues. The trim removed 5 bases at V and 4 bases at J, leaving 7 bases unmatched. The CDR3 region has the DNA TGTGCCAGCAGCACCCCGGACAGGGGGAGAGAGACCCAGTACTTC. It codes for CASSTPDRGRETQYF.

V is TRBV20-1 and J is TRBJ2-3; D is undetermined. This CDR3 has 11 residues. Germline values: CDR1 DFQATT, CDR2 SNEGSKA (reference sequence). CDR3 region: CSPVYTDTQYF. The CDR3 nucleotides are TGCAGCCCCGTCTACACAGATACGCAGTATTTT.

The table lists this clonotype with a few counts. The rearrangement links TRBV12-3 or TRBV12-4 to TRBJ1-5; 8 nucleotides align to TRBD1. The J segment lost 7 bases and the V segment lost 5 bases, leaving 7 bases of the junction unmatched. The CDR3 runs 14 residues. DNA for the CDR3: TGTGCCAGCAGTACGCAGGGGGCTAGGCAGCCCCAGCATTTT. The encoded protein is CASSTQGARQPQHF.

The chain combines TRBV12-3 or TRBV12-4 with TRBJ2-3, with 7 bases aligning to TRBD2. The CDR3 runs 15 residues. The V and J ends lost 5 bases and 5 bases, in that order; junction bases with no gene match: 10. The CDR3 DNA reads as TGTGCCAGCAGTGGGTCCCGGGGGGATTTAGATACGCAGTATTTT. Translating gives CASSGSRGDLDTQYF.

This clonotype was seen a handful of times. The V call is TRBV20-1, the J call TRBJ2-7; 11 nucleotides match TRBD2. Germline trimming cut 3 bases from V and 4 bases from J; bases unmatched to any gene: 5. This CDR3 is built from 14 residues. CDR1 is DFQATT, CDR2 SNEGSKA, per germline (reference sequence). The CDR3: CSARETSGIYEQYF. The CDR3 DNA sequence: TGCAGTGCTAGGGAGACTAGCGGGATATACGAGCAGTACTTC.

The V and J genes are TRBV12-3 or TRBV12-4 and TRBJ1-5, with 9 bases fitting TRBD1. The CDR3 contains 13 residues. Trimming cost V 6 bases and J 9 bases; bases outside gene matches: 6. CDR3 amino acids: CASRYTGGGPQHF. The DNA of the CDR3 is TGTGCCAGCAGATATACAGGGGGCGGGCCCCAGCATTTT.

V and J are TRBV20-1 and TRBJ2-5; 8 positions match TRBD2. The CDR3 runs to 15 residues. The germline V gene has CDR1 DFQATT and CDR2 SNEGSKA (reference sequence). J was trimmed by 2 bases and V by 1 base; bases with no gene match: 6. The chain's CDR3 is CSARGGSGTQETQYF. The CDR3 DNA is TGCAGTGCTAGAGGGGGTAGCGGGACTCAAGAGACCCAGTACTTC.

Concerning this clonotype itself: One junction end disagrees with the germline gene, perhaps due to a read error. The chain is built from TRBV7-2 and TRBJ2-7; the D gene is possibly TRBD1 (6 bases). Germline loops: CDR1 SGHTA, CDR2 FQGNSA. This CDR3 has 14 amino acids. The CDR3 protein is CASSSPGHPYEQHF. The CDR3 coding sequence is TGTGCCAGCAGCTCCCCGGGACACCCCTACGAGCAGCACTTC.

The chain recombines TRBV28 with TRBJ2-7; D gene uncertain. Germline V lookup: CDR1 MDHEN, CDR2 SYDVKM. Trimming took off 3 bases at V and 0 bases at J, with 15 bases between the two ends. The CDR3 totals 16 residues. CDR3 nucleotides: TGTGCCAGCAGTTTCCCCATTGGTGAAGGCTCCTACGAGCAGTACTTC. Translation gives CASSFPIGEGSYEQYF.

The chain uses TRBV12-5 and TRBJ1-2, with D hard to call. CDR1 and CDR2 (germline): LGHNT, FRNRAP. V lost 7 bases and J 2 bases, leaving 23 bases between the germline ends. The CDR3 is 17 amino acids. The CDR3 DNA sequence: TGTGCTAGTGCCGGATACGGAGTAAGCTCCGGGAACTATGGCTACACCTTC. This sequence encodes CASAGYGVSSGNYGYTF.

The V call is TRBV20-1, the J call TRBJ2-3; maybe TRBD2 (5 bases). Germline loops: CDR1 DFQATT, CDR2 SNEGSKA (reference sequence). Trimming left V 4 bases short and J 3 bases short, with 11 bases between. The CDR3 has 13 residues. Here the CDR3 reads CSATLVGTDTQYF. The CDR3 bases are TGCAGTGCTACACTAGTAGGAACAGATACGCAGTATTTT.

This clonotype appeared a few times. The V call is TRBV4-1, the J call TRBJ1-5; no firm D call. Per the germline V gene, CDR1 is MGHRA and CDR2 is YSYEKL. Trimming removed 1 base from V and 4 bases from J, with 8 bases in between. The CDR3 spans 14 residues. CDR3 in DNA: TGCGCCAGCAGCCAAGGAAGTAGGAATCAGCCCCAGCATTTT. It is translated as CASSQGSRNQPQHF.

This clonotype was recorded many times. J is TRBJ2-7 and V is TRBV29-1; TRBD2 matches at 8 bases. CDR3 length: 15 amino acids. The junction had 8 bases not matched to a gene; V was cut back by 4 bases and J by 0 bases. In germline, CDR1 is SQVTM, CDR2 ANQGSEA. The chain's CDR3 is CSVVLSGRVSYEQYF. CDR3 nucleotide sequence: TGCAGCGTTGTCCTAAGCGGGAGAGTCTCCTACGAGCAGTACTTC.

The chain links TRBV2 to TRBJ2-3; D remains ambiguous. The CDR3 is 13 amino acids. Trimming stripped 5 bases from V and 3 bases from J, with 9 bases between. Germline V CDR1 and CDR2: SNHLY, FYNNEI. As DNA, the CDR3 is TGTGCCAGCAGTAAAGGGCGTACAGATACGCAGTATTTT. Its translation: CASSKGRTDTQYF.

In its sample, this clonotype was seen a few times. The chain employs TRBV20-1 and TRBJ1-4; D unclear. Germline-derived CDR1 and CDR2 are DFQATT and SNEGSKA (reference sequence). Trimming left V 3 bases short and J 8 bases short, with 7 bases between. The CDR3 length is 11 residues. In nucleotides, the CDR3 is TGCAGTGCTAGGATGGAGGAAAAACTGTTTTTT. As protein: CSARMEEKLFF.

V is TRBV20-1 and J is TRBJ2-4; 7 bases are a match to TRBD2. The germline CDR1 and CDR2 sequences are DFQATT and SNEGSKA (reference sequence). The CDR3 spans 18 residues. V trimming: 3 bases; J trimming: 1 base; junction bases outside the gene matches: 15. The chain's CDR3 is CSASRRVGGSGAKNIQYF. The CDR3 DNA reads as TGCAGTGCTAGCCGCAGGGTGGGCGGGAGTGGCGCCAAAAACATTCAGTACTTC.

This chain connects TRBV5-1 to TRBJ2-3; D possibly uses TRBD1 or TRBD2 (6 bases each). This CDR3 is built from 14 residues. V was pared by 5 bases and J by 3 bases, with 13 bases between. Looked up from germline, CDR1 is SGHRS and CDR2 is YFSETQ. CDR3 coding DNA: TGCGCCAGCAGGGCAGGGGAGGTGACAGATACGCAGTATTTT. Residues: CASRAGEVTDTQYF.

The rearrangement uses TRBV20-1 and TRBJ2-3, with D possibly being TRBD1 or TRBD2 (5 bases each). The CDR3 consists of 14 residues. V was cut by 2 bases and J by 0 bases, with 9 bases left in between. Germline CDR1 is DFQATT and CDR2 is SNEGSKA (reference sequence). Written as DNA, the CDR3 is TGCAGTGCTAGATGGGGGAAGAGCACAGATACGCAGTATTTT. Its protein product is CSARWGKSTDTQYF.

This clonotype was seen a few times. V usage is TRBV12-3 or TRBV12-4 and J usage is TRBJ2-1; possibly TRBD1 or TRBD2 for D (5 bases each). V was pared by 7 bases and J by 1 base, with 14 bases between. This CDR3 region has 15 residues. CDR3: CASTPGTQSYNEQFF. DNA for the CDR3: TGTGCCAGCACTCCTGGGACGCAATCCTACAATGAGCAGTTCTTC.

V gene TRBV12-3 or TRBV12-4 combines with J gene TRBJ2-1, with 7 bases that match TRBD2. The CDR3 is 14 amino acids. The V and J ends lost 7 bases and 6 bases, in that order; junction bases with no gene match: 9. CDR3 nucleotide sequence: TGTGCCAGCACCACGGGGGGAGGGACCAATGAGCAGTTCTTC. It encodes CASTTGGGTNEQFF.

This clonotype has a count of ten or more. The CDR3 DNA is TGCAGTGCTTCGGGACCATCAGCCTACGAGCAGTACTTC. Amino acids: CSASGPSAYEQYF. This chain connects TRBV20-1 to TRBJ2-7; D is perhaps TRBD1 or TRBD2 (5 bases each). Germline V gene sequence: CDR1 DFQATT, CDR2 SNEGSKA (reference sequence). V lost 5 bases and J lost 2, with 13 bases in between. This CDR3 spans 13 amino acids.

In this sample, this clonotype turned up many times. This rearrangement joins TRBV29-1 to TRBJ2-1, with TRBD2 identical over 11 bases. The CDR3 runs 16 residues. CDR1 is SQVTM and CDR2 is ANQGSEA in the germline V gene. After removal of 4 bases from V and 0 bases from J, the junction contained 5 bases not matched to a gene. CDR3 amino acids: CSVGLAGSSSYNEQFF. CDR3 nucleotides: TGCAGCGTTGGACTAGCGGGATCTTCCTCCTACAATGAGCAGTTCTTC.

This clonotype was picked up a small number of times. V is TRBV6-5 and J is TRBJ2-2, with D perhaps matching TRBD2 (5 bases). The germline V and J ends were trimmed by 3 bases and 4 bases, with 18 bases remaining between them. CDR1 MNHEY and CDR2 SVGAGI come from the germline V gene. The CDR3 has 17 residues. CDR3 in amino acids: CASSYGVGVAGTGELFF. The CDR3 nucleotides read TGTGCCAGCAGTTATGGCGTGGGAGTGGCGGGCACCGGGGAGCTGTTTTTT.

This clonotype was counted many times. The rearrangement uses TRBV5-5 and TRBJ2-1, with 7 bases lining up with TRBD1. The CDR3 is 15 residues long. Germline CDR1 SGHKS, CDR2 YYEKEE (reference sequence). V shed 4 bases, J shed 7 bases, and the junction held 11 bases outside the gene matches. The CDR3 nucleotides read TGTGCCAGCAGCCTCGACAGGGATCGGGATAATGAGCAGTTCTTC. It is translated as CASSLDRDRDNEQFF. Combining the CDR3 with reference TRBV5-5 and TRBJ2-1 gives the whole variable domain DAGVTQSPTHLIKTRGQQVTLRCSPISGHKSVSWYQQVLGQGPQFIFQYYEKEERGRGNFPDRFSARQFPNYSSELNVNALLLGDSALYLCASSLDRDRDNEQFFGPGTRLTVL.